Ten or more counts support the clone carrying this T cell receptor (beta chain). Its matching antigen is unknown. Germline-derived CDR1 and CDR2 are DFQATT and SNEGSKA (reference sequence). The CDR3 spans 16 residues. V lost 2 bases and J lost 3; bases outside the gene matches: 8. One entry per CDR3 protein, called by TCRdb with MiXCR from the 5' RACE reads. The table shows 640,000 or so distinct CDR3 sequences, with 5.5% to 6.5% occurring only once. The sample belongs to a study of identical twins. Study-level results: Its conclusions, products of cross-sectional statistical analysis, did not come from following the same donors.

The origin of this receptor is a man younger than 35 in good health. The chain combines TRBV20-1 with TRBJ2-1; 9 bases match TRBD2. Specimen: naive T cells sorted from blood. The CDR3 spells CSARPPGLANYNEQFF. In nucleotides, the CDR3 is TGCAGTGCTAGACCCCCGGGACTAGCTAACTACAATGAGCAGTTCTTC.